This T cell receptor (beta chain) stems from a study of molecular identifiers for immune sequencing clone quantification. Across the whole study: Sequencing covered four of five parts into which replicate RNA from approximately 20,000 or 98,000 naive CD8 cells was split.

Naive CD8 T cells were FACS-sorted by CD8+CD4-CCR7+CD45RA+ markers. V gave up 1 base and J gave up 1 base, with 10 bases separating them. The germline gives CDR1 SEHNR, CDR2 FQNEAQ (reference sequence). This CDR3 is built from 15 residues. Points from the study as a whole: In naive cells, under 1% of molecules belonged to clones above 20 RNA copies, against over 97% in effector cells.

This clonotype was detected many times. Antigen: not known. Listed TCR primers, together with previously described methods, were used for the bulk TCR libraries. Each CDR3 protein gets one entry after TCRdb re-called the PCR reads with MiXCR. This sample has just under 650,000 distinct CDR3 sequences, with about 20% found just once. The sequence derives from a human donor in good health. Some libraries in this study had Jurkat cell RNA spiked in. This chain joins TRBV7-9 and TRBJ1-1; D is unclear. Sequencing was carried out using naive CD8+ T cells from blood, with Jurkat cell RNA spiked in. The sample's subset: FACS-sorted CD8+CD4-CCR7+CD45RA+ naive T cells. The CDR3 DNA reads as TGTGCCAGCAGCTTAGGAATCGAGGGGAACACTGAAGCTTTCTTT. Translation gives CASSLGIEGNTEAFF.